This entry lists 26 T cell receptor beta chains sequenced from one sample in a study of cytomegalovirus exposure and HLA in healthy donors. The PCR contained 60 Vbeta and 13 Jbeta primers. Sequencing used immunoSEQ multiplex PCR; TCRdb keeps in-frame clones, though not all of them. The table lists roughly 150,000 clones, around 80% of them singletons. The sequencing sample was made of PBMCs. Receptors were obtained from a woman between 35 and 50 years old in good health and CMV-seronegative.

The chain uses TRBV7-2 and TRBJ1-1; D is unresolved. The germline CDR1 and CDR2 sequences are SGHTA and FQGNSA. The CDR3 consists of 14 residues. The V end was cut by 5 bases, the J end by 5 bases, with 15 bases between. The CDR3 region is CASSRMRLETEAFF. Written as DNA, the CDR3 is TGTGCCAGCAGCCGCATGAGGCTTGAAACTGAAGCTTTCTTT.

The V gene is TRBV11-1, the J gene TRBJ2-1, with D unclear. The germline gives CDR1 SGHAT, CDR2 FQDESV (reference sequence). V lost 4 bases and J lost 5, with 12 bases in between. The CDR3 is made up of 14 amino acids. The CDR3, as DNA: TGTGCCAGCAGCTACACTGGGCCCCACAATGAGCAGTTCTTC. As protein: CASSYTGPHNEQFF.

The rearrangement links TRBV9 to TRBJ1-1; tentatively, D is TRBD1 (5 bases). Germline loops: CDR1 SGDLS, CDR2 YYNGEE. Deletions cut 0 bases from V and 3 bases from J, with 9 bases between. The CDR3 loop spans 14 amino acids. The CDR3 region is CASSVVGGDTEAFF. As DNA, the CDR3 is TGTGCCAGCAGCGTAGTGGGAGGGGACACTGAAGCTTTCTTT.

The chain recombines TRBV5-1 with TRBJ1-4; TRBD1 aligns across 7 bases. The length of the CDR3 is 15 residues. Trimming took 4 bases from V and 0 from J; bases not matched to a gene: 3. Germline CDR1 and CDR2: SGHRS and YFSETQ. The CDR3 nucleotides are TGCGCCAGCAGCGCGACAGGGTCAACTAATGAAAAACTGTTTTTT. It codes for CASSATGSTNEKLFF.

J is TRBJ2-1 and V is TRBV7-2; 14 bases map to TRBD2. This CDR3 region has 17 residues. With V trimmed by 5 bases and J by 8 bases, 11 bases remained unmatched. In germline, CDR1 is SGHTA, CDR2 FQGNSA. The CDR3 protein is CASSPRTSGGPRDEQFF. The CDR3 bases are TGTGCCAGCAGCCCCCGGACTAGCGGGGGGCCTAGGGATGAGCAGTTCTTC.

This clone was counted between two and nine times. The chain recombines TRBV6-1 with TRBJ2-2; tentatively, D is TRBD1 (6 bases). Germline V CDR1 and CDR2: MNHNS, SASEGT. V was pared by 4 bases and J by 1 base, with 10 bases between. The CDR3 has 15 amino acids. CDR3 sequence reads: CASSAGQMNTGELFF. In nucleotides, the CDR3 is TGTGCCAGCAGTGCAGGACAGATGAACACCGGGGAGCTGTTTTTT.

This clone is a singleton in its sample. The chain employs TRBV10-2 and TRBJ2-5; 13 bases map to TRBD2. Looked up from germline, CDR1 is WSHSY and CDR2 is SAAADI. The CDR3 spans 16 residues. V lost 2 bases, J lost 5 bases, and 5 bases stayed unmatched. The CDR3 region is CASSEALAGGLETQYF. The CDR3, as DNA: TGCGCCAGCAGTGAGGCACTAGCGGGGGGGCTGGAGACCCAGTACTTC.

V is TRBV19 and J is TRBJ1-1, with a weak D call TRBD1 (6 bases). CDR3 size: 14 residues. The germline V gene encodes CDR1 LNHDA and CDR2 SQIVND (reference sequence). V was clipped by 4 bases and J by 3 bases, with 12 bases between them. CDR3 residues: CASSRQEADTEAFF. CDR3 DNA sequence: TGTGCCAGTAGTAGACAGGAGGCTGACACTGAAGCTTTCTTT.

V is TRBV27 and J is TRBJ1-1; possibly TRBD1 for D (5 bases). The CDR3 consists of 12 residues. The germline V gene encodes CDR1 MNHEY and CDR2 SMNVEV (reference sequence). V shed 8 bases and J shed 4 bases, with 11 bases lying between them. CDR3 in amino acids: CASGGVRTEAFF. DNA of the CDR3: TGTGCCAGCGGGGGGGTTCGCACTGAAGCTTTCTTT.

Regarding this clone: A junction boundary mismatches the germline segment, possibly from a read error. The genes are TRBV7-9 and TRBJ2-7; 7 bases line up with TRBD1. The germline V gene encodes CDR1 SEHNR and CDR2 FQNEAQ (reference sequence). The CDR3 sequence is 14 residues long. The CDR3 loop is CSSSYRGQTGEQYF. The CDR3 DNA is TGTTCCAGCAGCTACAGGGGTCAGACAGGCGAGCAGTACTTC. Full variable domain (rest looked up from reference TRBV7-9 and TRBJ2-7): DTGVSQNPRHKITKRGQNVTFRCDPISEHNRLYWYRQTLGQGPEFLTYFQNEAQLEKSRLLSDRFSAERPKGSFSTLEIQRTEQGDSAMYLCSSSYRGQTGEQYFGPGTRLTVT.

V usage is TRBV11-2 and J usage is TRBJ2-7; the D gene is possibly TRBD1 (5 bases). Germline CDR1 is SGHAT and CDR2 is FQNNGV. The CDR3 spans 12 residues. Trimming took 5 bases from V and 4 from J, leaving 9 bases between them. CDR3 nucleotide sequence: TGTGCCAGCAGCCCGGACATTTACGAGCAGTACTTC. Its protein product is CASSPDIYEQYF.

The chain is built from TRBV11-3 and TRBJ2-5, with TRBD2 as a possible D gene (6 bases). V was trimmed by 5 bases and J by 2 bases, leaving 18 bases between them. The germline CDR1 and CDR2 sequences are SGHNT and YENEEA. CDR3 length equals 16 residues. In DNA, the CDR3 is TGTGCCAGCAGCCGTTTGGGGGGATACGGACAAGAGACCCAGTACTTC. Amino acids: CASSRLGGYGQETQYF.

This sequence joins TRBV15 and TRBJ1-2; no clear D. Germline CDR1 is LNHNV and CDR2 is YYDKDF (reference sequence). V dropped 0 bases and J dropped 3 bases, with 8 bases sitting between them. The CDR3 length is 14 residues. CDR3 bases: TGTGCCACCAGCAGAGATAGCAGCCACTATGGCTACACCTTC. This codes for CATSRDSSHYGYTF.

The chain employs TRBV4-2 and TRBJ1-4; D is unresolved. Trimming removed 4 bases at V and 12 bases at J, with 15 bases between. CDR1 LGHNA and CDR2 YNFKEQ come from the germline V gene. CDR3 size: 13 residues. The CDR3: CASSPLVYSQLFF. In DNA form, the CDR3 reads TGTGCCAGCAGCCCACTGGTCTACAGCCAACTGTTTTTT.

CDR3 sequence reads: CASSWRGSYEQYF. CDR3 coding DNA: TGTGCCAGCAGCTGGCGGGGGTCCTACGAGCAGTACTTC. This chain uses TRBV7-2 with TRBJ2-7; 7 bases map to TRBD2. Per the germline V gene, CDR1 is SGHTA and CDR2 is FQGNSA. This CDR3 contains 13 residues. After removal of 4 bases from V and 1 base from J, the junction contained 1 base not matched to a gene.

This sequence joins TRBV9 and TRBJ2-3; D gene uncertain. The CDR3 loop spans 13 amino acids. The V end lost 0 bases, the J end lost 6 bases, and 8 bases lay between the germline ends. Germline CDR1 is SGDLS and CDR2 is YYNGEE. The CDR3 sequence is CASSVGGGDTQYF. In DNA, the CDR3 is TGTGCCAGCAGCGTAGGAGGCGGTGATACGCAGTATTTT.

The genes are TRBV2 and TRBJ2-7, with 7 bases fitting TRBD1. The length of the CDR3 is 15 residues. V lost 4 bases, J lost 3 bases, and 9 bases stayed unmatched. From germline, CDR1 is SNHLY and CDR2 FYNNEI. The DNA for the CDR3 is TGTGCCAGCAGTGCCCTTACAGGGGCCGTCTACGAGCAGTACTTC. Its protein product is CASSALTGAVYEQYF.

CDR3 sequence reads: CASAAGGGTDTQYF. The CDR3 DNA follows: TGTGCCAGCGCCGCGGGGGGGGGCACAGATACGCAGTATTTT. The V call is TRBV7-3, the J call TRBJ2-3; 9 bases line up with TRBD2. The CDR3 consists of 14 residues. V shed 8 bases and J 1 base; nucleotides not matched to a gene: 4. The germline gives CDR1 SGHTA, CDR2 FQGTGA.

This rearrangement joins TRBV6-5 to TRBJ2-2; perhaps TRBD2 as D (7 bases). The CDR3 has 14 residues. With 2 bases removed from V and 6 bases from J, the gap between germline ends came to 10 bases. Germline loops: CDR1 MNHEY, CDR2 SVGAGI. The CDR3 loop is CASSYRGGAGELFF. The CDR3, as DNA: TGTGCCAGCAGTTACCGCGGGGGCGCCGGGGAGCTGTTTTTT.

The CDR3 DNA sequence: TGTGCCAGCAGTGACATACAGGGAGACAAAAACATTCAGTACTTC. It specifies CASSDIQGDKNIQYF. The chain joins TRBV28 to TRBJ2-4; tentatively, D is TRBD1 (6 bases). In germline, CDR1 is MDHEN, CDR2 SYDVKM. The ends were cut back, 5 bases at V and 3 bases at J, with 14 bases in the middle. CDR3 length: 15 residues.

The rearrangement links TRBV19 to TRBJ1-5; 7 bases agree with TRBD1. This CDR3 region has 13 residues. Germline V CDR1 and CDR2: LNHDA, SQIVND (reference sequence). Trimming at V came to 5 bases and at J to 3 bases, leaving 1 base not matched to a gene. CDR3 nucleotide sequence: TGTGCCAGTAGTGGGACAGTCAATCAGCCCCAGCATTTT. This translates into CASSGTVNQPQHF.

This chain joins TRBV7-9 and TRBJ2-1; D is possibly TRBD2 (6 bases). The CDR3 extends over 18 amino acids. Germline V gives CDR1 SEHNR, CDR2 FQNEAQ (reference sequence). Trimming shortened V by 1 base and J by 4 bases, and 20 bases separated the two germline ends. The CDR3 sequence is CASSLGPGAGGVYNEQFF. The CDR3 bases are TGTGCCAGCAGCTTAGGACCTGGGGCAGGAGGGGTTTACAATGAGCAGTTCTTC.

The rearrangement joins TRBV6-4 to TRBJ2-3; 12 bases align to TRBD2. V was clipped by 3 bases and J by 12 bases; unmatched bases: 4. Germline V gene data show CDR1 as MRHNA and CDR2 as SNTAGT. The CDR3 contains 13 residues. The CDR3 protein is CASSEVTSGRQYF. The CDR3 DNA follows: TGTGCCAGCAGTGAAGTGACTAGCGGGAGACAGTATTTT.

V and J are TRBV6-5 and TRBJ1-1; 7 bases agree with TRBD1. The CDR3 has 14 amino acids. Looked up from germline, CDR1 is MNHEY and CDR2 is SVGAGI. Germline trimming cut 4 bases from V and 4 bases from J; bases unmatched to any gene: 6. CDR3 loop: CASSSRTGVTEAFF. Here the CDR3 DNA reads TGTGCCAGCAGTTCAAGAACAGGGGTCACTGAAGCTTTCTTT.

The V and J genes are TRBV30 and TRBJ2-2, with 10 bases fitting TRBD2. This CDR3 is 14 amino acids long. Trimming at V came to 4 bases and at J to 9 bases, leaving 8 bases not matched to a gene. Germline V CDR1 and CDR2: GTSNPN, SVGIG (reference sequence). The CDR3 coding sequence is TGTGCCTGGACTAGCGGGGGAGTATCCTGGGAGCTGTTTTTT. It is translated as CAWTSGGVSWELFF.

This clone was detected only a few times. The DNA for the CDR3 is TGTGCCAGCCGAATCAGTACAGGGACCTCCTACGAGCAGTACTTC. Translation: CASRISTGTSYEQYF. This chain connects TRBV10-3 to TRBJ2-7; maybe TRBD1 (6 bases). The CDR3 length is 15 residues. The V gene's germline CDR1 is ENHRY and CDR2 SYGVKD. V was trimmed by 10 bases and J by 0 bases, leaving 19 bases between them.